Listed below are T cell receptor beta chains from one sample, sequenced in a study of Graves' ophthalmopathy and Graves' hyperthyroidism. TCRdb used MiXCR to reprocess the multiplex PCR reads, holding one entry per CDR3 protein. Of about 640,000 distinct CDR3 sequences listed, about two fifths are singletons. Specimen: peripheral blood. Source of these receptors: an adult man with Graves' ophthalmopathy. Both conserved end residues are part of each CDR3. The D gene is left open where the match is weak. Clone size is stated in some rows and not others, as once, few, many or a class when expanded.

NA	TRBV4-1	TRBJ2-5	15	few	CASSQDRGVQRTQYF	TGCGCCAGCAGCCAAGACAGGGGGGTACAGCGGACCCAGTACTTC
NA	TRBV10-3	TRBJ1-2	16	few	CASSYGAVGRIYGYTF	TGTGCCAGCAGTTACGGGGCCGTAGGACGCATATATGGCTACACCTTC
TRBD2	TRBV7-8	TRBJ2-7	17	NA	CASSPKKRYSGYYEQYF	TGTGCCAGCAGCCCAAAGAAAAGATATAGCGGGTACTACGAGCAGTACTTC
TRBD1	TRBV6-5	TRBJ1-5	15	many	CASRLATGDLVPQHF	TGTGCCAGCAGATTAGCGACAGGGGATTTGGTGCCCCAGCATTTT
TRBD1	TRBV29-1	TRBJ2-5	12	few	CSPGQYQETQYF	TGCAGCCCGGGACAGTACCAAGAGACCCAGTACTTC
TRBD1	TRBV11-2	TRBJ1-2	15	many	CASSPLRQGRYGYTF	TGTGCCAGCAGCCCCCTCCGACAGGGTCGGTATGGCTACACCTTC
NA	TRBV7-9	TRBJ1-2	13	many	CASSHGTEYGYTF	TGTGCCAGCAGCCATGGGACGGAGTATGGCTACACCTTC
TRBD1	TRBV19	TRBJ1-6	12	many	CASSNRGPPLHF	TGTGCCAGTAGCAACAGGGGGCCACCCCTCCACTTT
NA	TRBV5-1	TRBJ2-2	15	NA	CASSLDRMNTGELFF	TGCGCCAGCAGCTTAGACAGGATGAACACCGGGGAGCTGTTTTTT
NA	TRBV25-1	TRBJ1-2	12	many	CASSRGDHGYTF	TGTGCCAGCAGTAGGGGAGACCATGGCTACACCTTC
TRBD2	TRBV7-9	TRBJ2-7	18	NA	CASSPEGLGGRGSYEQYF	TGTGCCAGCAGTCCCGAGGGGTTAGGCGGGAGGGGGTCCTACGAGCAGTACTTC
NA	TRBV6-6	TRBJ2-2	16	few	CASSQDFVLNTGELFF	TGTGCCAGCAGCCAAGACTTCGTCCTGAACACCGGGGAGCTGTTTTTT
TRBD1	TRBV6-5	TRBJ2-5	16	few	CASSYLPGQGVETQYF	TGTGCCAGCAGTTACTTACCGGGACAGGGAGTGGAGACCCAGTACTTC
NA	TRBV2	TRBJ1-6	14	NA	CASSVSELISPLHF	TGTGCCAGCAGTGTCTCGGAATTGATTTCACCCCTCCACTTT
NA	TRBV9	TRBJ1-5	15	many	CASSVGSFSNQPQHF	TGTGCCAGCAGCGTAGGGTCCTTTAGCAATCAGCCCCAGCATTTT
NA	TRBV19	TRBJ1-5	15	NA	CASSMSGPRSQPQHF	TGTGCCAGTAGTATGTCAGGGCCCCGGAGTCAGCCCCAGCATTTT
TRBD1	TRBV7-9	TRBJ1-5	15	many	CASSLGTGTNQPQHF	TGTGCCAGCAGCTTAGGGACAGGGACTAATCAGCCCCAGCATTTT
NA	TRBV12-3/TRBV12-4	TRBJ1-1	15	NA	CASSPLHGLYTEAFF	TGTGCCAGCAGCCCTCTCCATGGGCTGTACACTGAAGCTTTCTTT
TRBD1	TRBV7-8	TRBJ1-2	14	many	CASTPGQGAYGYTF	TGTGCCAGCACCCCGGGACAGGGGGCCTATGGCTACACCTTC
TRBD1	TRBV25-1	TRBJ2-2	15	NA	CAWSPRDRDTGELFF	TGTGCCTGGAGTCCCCGGGACAGGGACACCGGGGAGCTGTTTTTT